Below, 3 T cell receptor beta chains from the same sample are listed, as sequenced in a study of glioma-infiltrating T cells. Using RNA template, CDR3s of TCR alpha and beta were amplified with iRepertoire arm-PCR. TCRdb passed the multiplex PCR reads through MiXCR, listing each CDR3 protein once. Altogether over 100,000 distinct CDR3 sequences are present, approximately 26% being singletons, with the ten largest covering approximately 35%. Input material: glioma tissue, nonneoplastic brain tissue, or PBMCs (not recorded which). These receptors all come from a human donor with low-grade glioma or glioblastoma, undergoing nonglioma brain surgery, or in good health (not recorded which).

This clonotype was recorded many times. The chain links TRBV20-1 to TRBJ2-7, with a tentative D call TRBD1 (5 bases). The V and J ends lost 1 base and 6 bases respectively, with 13 bases between them. CDR1 is DFQATT and CDR2 is SNEGSKA in the germline V gene (reference sequence). This CDR3 is built from 13 residues. Here the CDR3 DNA reads TGCAGTGCTAGAGGGGGCAGGATAAGCGAGCAGTACTTC. Its protein is CSARGGRISEQYF.

This clonotype occurred many times. The chain combines TRBV2 with TRBJ2-3; tentatively, D is TRBD1 (5 bases). This CDR3 has 15 residues. Trimming took off 4 bases at V and 2 bases at J, with 13 bases between the two ends. CDR1 and CDR2 from the germline V gene are SNHLY and FYNNEI. The CDR3 spells CASSGWTPNTDTQYF. CDR3 coding DNA: TGTGCCAGCAGTGGTTGGACACCAAACACAGATACGCAGTATTTT.

This clonotype has at least ten counts. The V call is TRBV7-3, the J call TRBJ2-7; either TRBD1 or TRBD2 may supply D (5 bases each). CDR1 SGHTA and CDR2 FQGTGA come from the germline V gene. V lost 5 bases and J 5 bases, leaving 13 bases between the germline ends. The CDR3 loop spans 13 amino acids. The CDR3 region has the DNA TGTGCCAGCAGCCCCGGGGCGGGCGACGAGCAGTACTTC. Translating it yields CASSPGAGDEQYF.